One sample yielded the 4 T cell receptor beta chains listed below, sequenced in a study of cytomegalovirus exposure and HLA in healthy donors. The PCR used 60 Vbeta and 13 Jbeta primers. Sequencing was performed with immunoSEQ multiplex PCR; in TCRdb, only in-frame clones are kept and a portion is missing. This table has roughly 160,000 clones, approximately 80% appearing once. Material: PBMCs. Every receptor here comes from a man aged 25-40 years in good health and CMV-seropositive.

This clone showed up just a few times. The rearrangement joins TRBV9 to TRBJ1-1, with a possible D match to TRBD1 (5 bases). CDR1 is SGDLS, CDR2 YYNGEE, per germline. The V and J ends lost 0 bases and 0 bases respectively, with 12 bases between them. The CDR3 spans 16 residues. This chain's CDR3 is CASSVATGEMNTEAFF. Written as DNA, the CDR3 is TGTGCCAGCAGCGTAGCTACGGGGGAGATGAACACTGAAGCTTTCTTT.

In its sample, this clone was seen a few times. V is TRBV6-5 and J is TRBJ1-4; D possibly corresponds to TRBD1 (5 bases). The germline V and J ends were trimmed by 2 bases and 8 bases, with 9 bases remaining between them. The germline V gene encodes CDR1 MNHEY and CDR2 SVGAGI. The CDR3 totals 13 residues. DNA of the CDR3: TGTGCCAGCAGTTACAGCGGGGACGAAAAACTGTTTTTT. This gives the protein CASSYSGDEKLFF.

The genes are TRBV5-4 and TRBJ2-5; maybe TRBD2 (6 bases). The germline V gene has CDR1 SGHNT and CDR2 YYREEE (reference sequence). This CDR3 region has 16 residues. Trimming removed 0 bases at V and 3 bases at J, with 15 bases between. As DNA, the CDR3 is TGTGCCAGCAGCTTGGGATGGAACGGGGAGGAAGAGACCCAGTACTTC. Translating it yields CASSLGWNGEEETQYF.

The chain links TRBV27 to TRBJ2-7; no clear D. CDR1 and CDR2 (germline): MNHEY, SMNVEV (reference sequence). V was clipped by 6 bases and J by 4 bases, with 10 bases between them. CDR3 length: 12 amino acids. The CDR3 is CASSPSGYEQYF. CDR3 DNA sequence: TGTGCCAGCAGCCCGTCCGGGTACGAGCAGTACTTC.